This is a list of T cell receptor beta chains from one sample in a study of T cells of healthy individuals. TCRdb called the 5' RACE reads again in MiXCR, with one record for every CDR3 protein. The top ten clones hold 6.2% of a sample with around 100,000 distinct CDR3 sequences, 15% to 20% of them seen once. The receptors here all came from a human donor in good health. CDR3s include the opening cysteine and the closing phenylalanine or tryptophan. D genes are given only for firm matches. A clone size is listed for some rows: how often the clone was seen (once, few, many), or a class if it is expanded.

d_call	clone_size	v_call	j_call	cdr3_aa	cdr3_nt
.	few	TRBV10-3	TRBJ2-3	CAIVVENTDTQYF	TGTGCCATCGTGGTAGAAAACACAGATACGCAGTATTTT
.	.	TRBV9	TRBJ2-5	CASSVGGARETQYF	TGTGCCAGCAGCGTCGGAGGGGCGCGGGAGACCCAGTACTTC
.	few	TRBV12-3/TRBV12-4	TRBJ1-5	CASSPGPQPQHF	TGTGCCAGCAGCCCAGGGCCTCAGCCCCAGCATTTT
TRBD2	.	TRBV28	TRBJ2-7	CASWMVGTSGMVYF	TGTGCCAGCTGGATGGTAGGGACTAGCGGCATGGTGTACTTC
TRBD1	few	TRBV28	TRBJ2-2	CATMGQPTGELFF	TGTGCCACCATGGGACAGCCGACCGGGGAGCTGTTTTTT
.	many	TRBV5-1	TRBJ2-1	CASSLEQFAYNEQFF	TGCGCCAGCAGCTTGGAACAGTTTGCCTACAATGAGCAGTTCTTC
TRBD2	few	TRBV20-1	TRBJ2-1	CSAGSGRTSYNEQFF	TGCAGTGCTGGTAGCGGGAGGACTAGCTACAATGAGCAGTTCTTC
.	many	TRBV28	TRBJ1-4	CASSLGGQLEKLFF	TGTGCCAGCAGTTTAGGGGGGCAGTTAGAAAAACTGTTTTTT
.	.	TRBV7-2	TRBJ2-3	CASSFNLATDTQYF	TGTGCCAGCAGCTTTAACCTCGCCACAGATACGCAGTATTTT
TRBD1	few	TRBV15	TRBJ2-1	CATSRDWAGQGDYNEQFF	TGTGCCACCAGCAGAGACTGGGCCGGGCAGGGGGACTACAATGAGCAGTTCTTC
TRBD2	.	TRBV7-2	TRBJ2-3	CASSELAGHTDTQYF	TGTGCCAGCAGCGAACTAGCGGGACACACAGATACGCAGTATTTT
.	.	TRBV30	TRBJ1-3	CAWSVTPSSGNTIYF	TGTGCCTGGAGTGTAACCCCGAGCTCTGGAAACACCATATATTTT
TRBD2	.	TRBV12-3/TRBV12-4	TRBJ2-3	CASSPGTSGVDTQYF	TGTGCCAGCAGCCCTGGGACTAGCGGGGTGGATACGCAGTATTTT
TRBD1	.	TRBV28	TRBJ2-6	CASESGQGAIGANVLTF	TGTGCCAGCGAAAGTGGGCAGGGGGCTATTGGGGCCAACGTCCTGACTTTC
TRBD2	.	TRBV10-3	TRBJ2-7	CAISESRTSGRARYEQYF	TGTGCCATCAGTGAGTCAAGGACTAGCGGGAGGGCCAGGTACGAGCAGTACTTC
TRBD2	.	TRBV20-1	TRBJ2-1	CSAPGLVSYNEQFF	TGCAGTGCTCCGGGACTAGTCTCCTACAATGAGCAGTTCTTC
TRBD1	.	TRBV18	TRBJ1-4	CASSMDRNEKLFF	TGTGCCAGCTCCATGGACAGGAATGAAAAACTGTTTTTT
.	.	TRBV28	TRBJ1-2	CASRPMTAVYGYTF	TGTGCCAGCAGGCCCATGACTGCGGTCTATGGCTACACCTTC
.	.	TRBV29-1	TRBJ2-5	CSVEGRGKGETQYF	TGCAGCGTTGAGGGGAGGGGGAAGGGAGAGACCCAGTACTTC
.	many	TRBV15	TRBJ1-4	CATSRGDISNEKLFF	TGTGCCACCAGCCGCGGGGACATCAGCAATGAAAAACTGTTTTTT
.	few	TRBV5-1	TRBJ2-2	CASKRTSNTGELFF	TGCGCCAGCAAACGGACATCGAACACCGGGGAGCTGTTTTTT
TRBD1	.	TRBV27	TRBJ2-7	CASSLGTAFYEQYF	TGTGCCAGCAGTCTCGGGACAGCCTTCTACGAGCAGTACTTC
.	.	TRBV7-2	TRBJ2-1	CASSFGDEQFF	TGTGCCAGCAGCTTTGGGGACGAGCAGTTCTTC
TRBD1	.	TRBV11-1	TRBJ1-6	CASSLGQGNSPLHF	TGTGCCAGCAGCCTCGGACAGGGGAATTCACCCCTCCACTTT
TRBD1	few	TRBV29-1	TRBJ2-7	CSGRTGAYEQYF	TGCAGCGGGAGGACAGGCGCCTACGAGCAGTACTTC
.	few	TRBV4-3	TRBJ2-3	CASSQDRHSTDTQYF	TGCGCCAGCAGCCAAGACCGACACAGCACAGATACGCAGTATTTT
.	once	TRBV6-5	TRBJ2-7	CASTSSSYEQYF	TGTGCCAGCACGTCAAGCTCCTACGAGCAGTACTTC
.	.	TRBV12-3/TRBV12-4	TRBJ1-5	CASGYSNRPQHF	TGTGCCAGCGGGTATAGCAATCGGCCCCAGCATTTT
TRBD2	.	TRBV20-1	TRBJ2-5	CSARVTSGGARETQYF	TGCAGTGCTAGAGTGACTAGCGGGGGGGCCCGGGAGACCCAGTACTTC
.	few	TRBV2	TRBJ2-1	CASSTGFSGNEQFF	TGTGCCAGCAGTACAGGGTTTAGCGGGAATGAGCAGTTCTTC
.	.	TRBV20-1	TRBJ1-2	CSARDVFRYTF	TGCAGTGCTAGAGACGTGTTCCGCTACACCTTC
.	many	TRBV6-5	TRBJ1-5	CASSQDGSNQPQHF	TGTGCCAGCAGTCAGGACGGTAGCAATCAGCCCCAGCATTTT
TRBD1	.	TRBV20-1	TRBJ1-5	CSARVVGTGLLQPQHF	TGCAGTGCTAGAGTCGTCGGGACAGGGTTACTACAGCCCCAGCATTTT
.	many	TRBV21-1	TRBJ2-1	CASSKVEFF	TGTGCCAGCAGCAAAGTGGAGTTCTTC
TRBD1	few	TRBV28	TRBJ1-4	CASSLWGTGHEKLFF	TGTGCCAGCAGTTTATGGGGGACAGGGCATGAAAAACTGTTTTTT
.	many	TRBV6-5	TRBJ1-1	CASSYKNTEAFF	TGTGCCAGCAGTTACAAGAACACTGAAGCTTTCTTT
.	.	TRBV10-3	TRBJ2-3	CAITPGTYTDTQYF	TGTGCCATCACCCCGGGCACTTACACAGATACGCAGTATTTT
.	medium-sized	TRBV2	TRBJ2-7	CASSVSLREQYF	TGTGCCAGCAGTGTATCCCTCCGCGAGCAGTACTTC